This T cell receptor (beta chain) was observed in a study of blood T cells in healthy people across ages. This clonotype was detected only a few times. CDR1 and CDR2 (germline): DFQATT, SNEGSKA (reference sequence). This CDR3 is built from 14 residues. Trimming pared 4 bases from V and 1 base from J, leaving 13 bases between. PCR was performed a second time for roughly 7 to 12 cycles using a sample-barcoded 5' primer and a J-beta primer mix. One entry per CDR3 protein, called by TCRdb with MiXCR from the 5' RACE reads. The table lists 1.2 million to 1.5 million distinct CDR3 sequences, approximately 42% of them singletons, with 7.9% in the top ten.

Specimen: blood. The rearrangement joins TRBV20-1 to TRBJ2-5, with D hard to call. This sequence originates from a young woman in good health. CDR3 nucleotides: TGCAGTGCTAACCCCCTAGGTGCCCAAGAGACCCAGTACTTC. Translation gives CSANPLGAQETQYF.